Sequencing of this T cell receptor beta chain was carried out in a study of T cell responses to AZD1222 COVID-19 vaccine. Overall study results and limits: Targeting of unmutated variant regions was reportedly seen in nearly half of spike-specific TCRs. Breadth and depth of Spike-specific TCRs rose after two AZD1222 doses. Clonal diversity was possibly underestimated, and the donors were mostly white British, with more females.

The CDR3 loop spans 12 amino acids. Germline CDR1 reads SGHRS; CDR2 reads YFSETQ. V shed 2 bases and J shed 9 bases, with 9 bases lying between them. Concerning this clone itself: Its antigen is not identified.

Assay used: immunoSEQ multiplex PCR; TCRdb lists only in-frame clones, some missing. The sample lists approximately 220,000 clones; 93% were seen once. The TCR comes from an adult in good health. Sequences were derived from peripheral blood, sampled on day 0 of MenACWY control vaccination. The chain joins TRBV5-1 to TRBJ1-3; no clear D gene. The CDR3 sequence: CASSFPGATIYF. In DNA form, the CDR3 reads TGCGCCAGCAGCTTCCCGGGAGCCACCATATATTTT. The entire variable domain, with the rest obtained from reference TRBV5-1 and TRBJ1-3, is as follows: KAGVTQTPRYLIKTRGQQVTLSCSPISGHRSVSWYQQTPGQGLQFLFEYFSETQRNKGNFPGRFSGRQFSNSRSEMNVSTLELGDSALYLCASSFPGATIYFGEGSWLTVV.